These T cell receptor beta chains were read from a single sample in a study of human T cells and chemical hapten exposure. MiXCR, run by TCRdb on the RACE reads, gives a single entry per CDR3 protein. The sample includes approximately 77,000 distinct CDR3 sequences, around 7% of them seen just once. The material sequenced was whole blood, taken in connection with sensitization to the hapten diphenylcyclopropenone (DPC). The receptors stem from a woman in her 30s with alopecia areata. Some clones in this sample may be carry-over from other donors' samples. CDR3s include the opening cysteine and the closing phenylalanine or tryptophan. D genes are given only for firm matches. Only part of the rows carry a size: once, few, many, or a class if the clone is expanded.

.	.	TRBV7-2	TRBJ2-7	TGTGCCAGCAGCTTAGGTGGGGTAGGAGAGCAGTACTTC	CASSLGGVGEQYF
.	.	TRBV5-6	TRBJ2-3	TGTGCCAGCAGCTTGAGGGGGGCAGATACGCAGTATTTT	CASSLRGADTQYF
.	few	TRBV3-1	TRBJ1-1	TGTGCCAGCAGCCGAAGAGCCCCCCGGGGTGGGACTGAAGCTTTCTTT	CASSRRAPRGGTEAFF
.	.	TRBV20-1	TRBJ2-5	TGCAGTGCTAGGGGGACCGGGTATTCTGAAGAGACCCAGTACTTC	CSARGTGYSEETQYF
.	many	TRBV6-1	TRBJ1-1	TGTGCCAGCACGGGAGGGTGGACTGAAGCTTTCTTT	CASTGGWTEAFF
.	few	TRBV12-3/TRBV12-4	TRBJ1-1	TGTGCCAGCAGTTTTTTCGACAGAGGTGAAGCTTTCTTT	CASSFFDRGEAFF
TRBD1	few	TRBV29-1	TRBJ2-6	TGCAGCGTGGGACAGGGGGCCAACGTCCTGACTTTC	CSVGQGANVLTF
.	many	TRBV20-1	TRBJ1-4	TGCAGTGCTAGAGATCCGAAACCAACTAATGAAAAACTGTTTTTT	CSARDPKPTNEKLFF
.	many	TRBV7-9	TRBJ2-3	TGTGCCAGCAGCTCTTCCGAAGATACGCAGTATTTT	CASSSSEDTQYF
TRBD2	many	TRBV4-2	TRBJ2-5	TGTGCCAGCAGCCAAGGAGTCGGGCGGGGGGCCTCCGGGGAGACCCAGTACTTC	CASSQGVGRGASGETQYF
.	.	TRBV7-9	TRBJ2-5	TGTGCCAGCAGCCTCCGGGACACCCAAGAGACCCAGTACTTC	CASSLRDTQETQYF
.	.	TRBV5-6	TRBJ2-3	TGTGCCAGCAGCATCAGGGGCAGCACAGATACGCAGTATTTT	CASSIRGSTDTQYF
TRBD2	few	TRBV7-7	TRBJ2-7	TGTGCTAGCAGCTTAGGGACTGCAGCGGGGGGGGAGCAGTACTTC	CASSLGTAAGGEQYF
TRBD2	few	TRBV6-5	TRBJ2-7	TGTGCCAGCAGTTACTCGACTAGCGGGGACTACGAGCAGTACTTC	CASSYSTSGDYEQYF
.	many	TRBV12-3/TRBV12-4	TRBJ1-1	TGTGCCATCCTTTTTAAGCGGGACACTGAAGCTTTCTTT	CAILFKRDTEAFF
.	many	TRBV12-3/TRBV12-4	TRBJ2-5	TGTGCCAGCAGTCTACAGATCCTCCAAGAGACCCAGTACTTC	CASSLQILQETQYF
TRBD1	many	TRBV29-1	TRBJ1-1	TGCAGCGTCCAGAGGGACAGGGTTGACACTGAAGCTTTCTTT	CSVQRDRVDTEAFF
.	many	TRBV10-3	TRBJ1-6	TGTGCCATCAGGGTAGACGGAAGCTCCTATAATTCACCCCTCCACTTT	CAIRVDGSSYNSPLHF
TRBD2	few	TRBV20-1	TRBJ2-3	TGCAGTGCTCGGACTAGCGGGAGAAGAACAGATACGCAGTATTTT	CSARTSGRRTDTQYF
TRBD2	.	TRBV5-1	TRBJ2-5	TGCGCCAGCAGCTTGGGAGCGGGGGAAGAGACCCAGTACTTC	CASSLGAGEETQYF
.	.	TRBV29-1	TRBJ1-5	TGCAGCGTTGAAACCGGTACATCAAGCCCCCAGCATTTT	CSVETGTSSPQHF
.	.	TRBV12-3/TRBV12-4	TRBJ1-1	TGTGCCAGCAGTTTACCGTTCCCTAAAGGGACGAGAAACACTGAAGCTTTCTTT	CASSLPFPKGTRNTEAFF
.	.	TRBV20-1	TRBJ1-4	TGCAGTGCTAGAGATCACTCTACAACTAATGAAAAACTGTTTTTT	CSARDHSTTNEKLFF
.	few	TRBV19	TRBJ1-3	TGTGCCACGACAGAGTCTGGAAACACCATATATTTT	CATTESGNTIYF
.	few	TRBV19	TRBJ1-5	TGTGCCAGTGTATCGCCAAGATCAGGGGGCAATCAGCCCCAGCATTTT	CASVSPRSGGNQPQHF
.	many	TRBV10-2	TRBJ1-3	TGCGCCAGCAGACACCTGCCCTCTGGAAACACCATATATTTT	CASRHLPSGNTIYF
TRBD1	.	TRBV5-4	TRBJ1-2	TGTGCCAGCAGCTCACGAACAGGGGGTGGCTACACCTTC	CASSSRTGGGYTF
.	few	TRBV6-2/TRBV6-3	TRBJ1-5	TGTGCCAGCAGAACTTCGAGGGCGTATCAGCCCCAGCATTTT	CASRTSRAYQPQHF
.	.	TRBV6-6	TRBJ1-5	TGTGCCAGCAGTTACTCCAAAAGCAATCAGCCCCAGCATTTT	CASSYSKSNQPQHF
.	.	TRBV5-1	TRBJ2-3	TGCGCCAGCAGCCCGCGGACAGCAACCACAGATACGCAGTATTTT	CASSPRTATTDTQYF
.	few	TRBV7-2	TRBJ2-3	TGTGCCAGCAGCCCCCGCCGGGATACGCAGTATTTT	CASSPRRDTQYF
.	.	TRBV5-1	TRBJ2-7	TGCGCCAGCAGCTTTCAGGGATCCTACGAGCAGTACTTC	CASSFQGSYEQYF
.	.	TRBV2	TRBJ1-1	TGTGCCAGCAGTGACCGGGACCCCCTCGGTGGCACTGAAGCTTTCTTT	CASSDRDPLGGTEAFF
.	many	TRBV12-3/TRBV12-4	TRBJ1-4	TGTGCCAGCAGTTTACACGTCGATGAAAAACTGTTTTTT	CASSLHVDEKLFF
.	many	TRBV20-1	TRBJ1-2	TGCAGTGCTAGAGATCTGAACAGCTTCTATGGCTACACCTTC	CSARDLNSFYGYTF
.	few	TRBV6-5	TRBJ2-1	TGTGCCAGCAGTTACTCGGGGCGGAGAGGATACAATGAGCAGTTCTTC	CASSYSGRRGYNEQFF
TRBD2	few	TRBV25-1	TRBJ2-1	TGTGCCAGCAGTGAATCCCTGGGACTAGCCTTTGGTGAGCAGTTCTTC	CASSESLGLAFGEQFF
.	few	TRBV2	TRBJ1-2	TGTGCCAGCAGTCTCGGCAGGGGCACTAACTATGGCTACACCTTC	CASSLGRGTNYGYTF
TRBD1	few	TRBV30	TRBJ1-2	TGTGCCTGGACCAAACAAGGGACAGGGAACTATGGCTACACCTTC	CAWTKQGTGNYGYTF
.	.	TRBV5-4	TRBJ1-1	TGTGCCAGCAGCTTGTCGGGGGAAGCTTTCTTT	CASSLSGEAFF
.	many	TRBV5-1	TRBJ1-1	TGCGCCAGCAGCTTGGAGAGGGTTGGGGACCATGAAGCTTTCTTT	CASSLERVGDHEAFF
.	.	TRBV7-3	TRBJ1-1	TGTGCCAGCAGCTTAACGCCAGGGAAGGACACTGAAGCTTTCTTT	CASSLTPGKDTEAFF
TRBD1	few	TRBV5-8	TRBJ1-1	TGTGCCAGCAGTATCAGGGGGCCTACCCCCGAAGCTTTCTTT	CASSIRGPTPEAFF
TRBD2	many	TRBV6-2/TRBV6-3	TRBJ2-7	TGTGCCAGCAGTGGTTACTCTCCTAGCGGGGGATGGGGCCGCGAGCAGTACTTC	CASSGYSPSGGWGREQYF
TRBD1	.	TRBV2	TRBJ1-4	TGTGCCAGCAGTGAAGGCGGGACAGGGCTTGAAAAACTGTTTTTT	CASSEGGTGLEKLFF
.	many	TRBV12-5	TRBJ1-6	TGTGCTAGTGGGAGAACCGGGACTGCTAGTAATTCACCCCTCCACTTT	CASGRTGTASNSPLHF